Presented here are 25 T cell receptor beta chains from one specimen sequenced in a study of blood T cell repertoires in COVID-19. Clones were read by immunoSEQ multiplex PCR, and TCRdb kept only the in-frame ones, dropping some. Altogether about 120,000 clones are present, roughly four fifths being singletons, with the ten largest covering approximately 4.5%. The specimen was peripheral blood. These receptors were collected from a woman in her 70s with acute or convalescent COVID-19.

This chain links TRBV20-1 with TRBJ2-1; D is perhaps TRBD1 (6 bases). Trimming took off 3 bases at V and 8 bases at J, with 17 bases between the two ends. This CDR3 has 14 residues. CDR1 DFQATT and CDR2 SNEGSKA come from the germline V gene (reference sequence). CDR3 residues: CSASKGDHWYEQFF. CDR3 bases: TGCAGTGCTAGTAAGGGGGACCATTGGTATGAGCAGTTCTTC.

The chain joins TRBV6-6 to TRBJ2-3; 10 bases line up with TRBD1. V trimming: 6 bases; J trimming: 2 bases; junction bases outside the gene matches: 8. Germline V gene lookup returns CDR1 MNHNY and CDR2 SVGAGI (reference sequence). The length of the CDR3 is 16 residues. CDR3 loop: CASSPPGQGFTDTQYF. The DNA for the CDR3 is TGTGCCAGCAGCCCTCCGGGACAGGGGTTCACAGATACGCAGTATTTT.

V usage is TRBV7-2 and J usage is TRBJ2-3; D ambiguous. Germline loops: CDR1 SGHTA, CDR2 FQGNSA. V was trimmed by 2 bases and J by 6 bases, leaving 9 bases between them. CDR3 length: 13 residues. CDR3: CASSLQLPDTQYF. The CDR3 DNA follows: TGTGCCAGCAGCTTACAACTCCCCGATACGCAGTATTTT.

The V and J genes are TRBV7-2 and TRBJ2-1; D is uncertain. This CDR3 is 16 amino acids long. From germline, CDR1 is SGHTA and CDR2 FQGNSA. Trimming took off 4 bases at V and 1 base at J, with 14 bases between the two ends. The CDR3 DNA reads as TGTGCCAGCAGCTCTGTTACACATCTTTCCTACAATGAGCAGTTCTTC. Encoded protein: CASSSVTHLSYNEQFF.

The rearrangement joins TRBV6-5 to TRBJ2-3; 8 bases are a match to TRBD2. The germline gives CDR1 MNHEY, CDR2 SVGAGI. The CDR3 has 15 amino acids. V was clipped by 2 bases and J by 3 bases; unmatched bases: 4. The CDR3: CASSYRGGSTDTQYF. CDR3 bases: TGTGCCAGCAGTTACCGGGGGGGGTCTACAGATACGCAGTATTTT.

For the CDR3, the DNA is TGTGCCAGCAGCTCCGGGACAAATTATGGCTACACCTTC. This sequence encodes CASSSGTNYGYTF. The J gene is TRBJ1-2, the V gene TRBV7-9; a possible D gene is TRBD1 (6 bases). The V and J ends lost 4 bases and 5 bases respectively, with 11 bases between them. The CDR3 totals 13 residues. Germline V gives CDR1 SEHNR, CDR2 FQNEAQ (reference sequence).

V usage is TRBV7-3 and J usage is TRBJ1-4; TRBD1 might be the D (5 bases). The CDR3 is 15 amino acids. Germline V CDR1 and CDR2: SGHTA, FQGTGA. V lost 6 bases to trimming and J lost 3 bases, with 14 bases between them. The DNA for the CDR3 is TGTGCCAGCAGTGATACAGGTGGAGCTAATGAAAAACTGTTTTTT. It encodes CASSDTGGANEKLFF.

The rearrangement joins TRBV10-3 to TRBJ1-2; unclear D gene. Germline lookup yields CDR1 ENHRY and CDR2 SYGVKD. This CDR3 spans 13 amino acids. V gave up 0 bases and J gave up 13 bases, with 15 bases separating them. The DNA of the CDR3 is TGTGCCATCAGTGAGTCTGGGCAGCTCGGCCGCACCTTC. Translated: CAISESGQLGRTF.

In DNA form, the CDR3 reads TGTGCCAGCAGCCTACATACAGATACGCAGTATTTT. As protein: CASSLHTDTQYF. J is TRBJ2-3 and V is TRBV3-1 (or the pseudogene TRBV3-2); D uncertain. The ends were cut back, 4 bases at V and 3 bases at J, with 5 bases in the middle. The CDR3 contains 12 residues. Germline values: CDR1 LGHDT, CDR2 YNNKEL (reference sequence).

The genes are TRBV6-4 and TRBJ2-2; TRBD1 agrees at 10 bases. V dropped 9 bases and J dropped 5; count of bases not matched to a gene: 3. The CDR3 extends over 13 amino acids. Germline V gene lookup returns CDR1 MRHNA and CDR2 SNTAGT. Written as DNA, the CDR3 is TGTGCCAGTGGGACAGGGGTTACCGGGGAGCTGTTTTTT. Translating gives CASGTGVTGELFF.

The chain has TRBV4-2 and TRBJ1-2, with a tentative D call TRBD1 (6 bases). Per germline, CDR1 LGHNA and CDR2 YNFKEQ. There are 14 residues in the CDR3. V was trimmed by 0 bases and J by 9 bases, leaving 14 bases between them. The DNA for the CDR3 is TGTGCCAGCAGCCAAGATGGGGCAGGGGACAGCTACACCTTC. It yields the protein CASSQDGAGDSYTF.

This clone was counted a single time. The chain links TRBV7-6 to TRBJ1-1; 9 nucleotides line up with TRBD1. The trim removed 3 bases at V and 2 bases at J, leaving 4 bases unmatched. CDR3 size: 15 residues. Germline lookup yields CDR1 SGHVS and CDR2 FNYEAQ. CDR3 residues: CASSFGQGTNTEAFF. DNA for the CDR3: TGTGCCAGCAGCTTTGGACAGGGGACAAACACTGAAGCTTTCTTT.

This sequence joins TRBV9 and TRBJ1-3, with TRBD1 as a possible D gene (5 bases). Germline V gives CDR1 SGDLS, CDR2 YYNGEE. This CDR3 is 15 amino acids long. Trimming cost V 2 bases and J 2 bases, with 11 bases left between them. In DNA form, the CDR3 reads TGTGCCAGCAGCGTCGGGGGAATGGCTGGAAACACCATATATTTT. Residues: CASSVGGMAGNTIYF.

J is TRBJ2-7 and V is TRBV19; 8 bases are a match to TRBD2. The V and J ends lost 1 base and 3 bases, in that order; junction bases with no gene match: 8. The CDR3 contains 16 residues. Germline CDR1 reads LNHDA; CDR2 reads SQIVND (reference sequence). The CDR3 spells CASSIGWNSGVYEQYF. In DNA, the CDR3 is TGTGCCAGTAGTATAGGGTGGAATAGCGGGGTCTACGAGCAGTACTTC.

The CDR3 loop reads CASSAGQGYNSPLHF. The DNA for the CDR3 is TGCGCCAGCAGCGCCGGACAGGGGTATAATTCACCCCTCCACTTT. This rearrangement joins TRBV5-1 to TRBJ1-6, with TRBD1 identical over 9 bases. Germline CDR1 SGHRS, CDR2 YFSETQ. The trim removed 4 bases at V and 4 bases at J, leaving 3 bases unmatched. This CDR3 is built from 15 residues.

This clone appeared a few times. J is TRBJ1-1 and V is TRBV5-1, with D tentatively TRBD1 (5 bases). Trimming shortened V by 3 bases and J by 5 bases, and 14 bases separated the two germline ends. The CDR3 is 14 amino acids. CDR1 SGHRS and CDR2 YFSETQ come from the germline V gene. CDR3 sequence: CASSSPPGRTEAFF. CDR3 DNA sequence: TGCGCCAGCAGCTCCCCTCCAGGGAGGACTGAAGCTTTCTTT.

V usage is TRBV10-3 and J usage is TRBJ2-2; D possibly corresponds to TRBD1 (5 bases). V shed 3 bases and J shed 6 bases, with 17 bases lying between them. Germline CDR1 and CDR2: ENHRY and SYGVKD. The length of the CDR3 is 16 residues. In nucleotides, the CDR3 is TGTGCCATCAGTGATCCGACGACTCAGGGATCCGGGGAGCTGTTTTTT. Its translation: CAISDPTTQGSGELFF.

The chain recombines TRBV4-3 with TRBJ2-5; no definite D call. From germline, CDR1 is LGHNA and CDR2 YSLEER. The V gene lost 2 bases and the J gene lost 1 base, with 5 bases spanning the gap. This CDR3 spans 13 amino acids. The CDR3 DNA follows: TGCGCCAGCAGCCAACGGGTCCAAGAGACCCAGTACTTC. Encoded protein: CASSQRVQETQYF.

The V gene is TRBV2, the J gene TRBJ1-1; tentative D call: TRBD1 (5 bases). V was pared by 7 bases and J by 7 bases, with 19 bases between. Germline loops: CDR1 SNHLY, CDR2 FYNNEI. This CDR3 has 14 amino acids. The CDR3 region is CASTAGLGGIEAFF. The CDR3 bases are TGTGCCAGCACCGCGGGGTTGGGGGGGATTGAAGCTTTCTTT.

There are a few counts of this clone. The J gene is TRBJ1-5, the V gene TRBV6-5, with TRBD1 as a possible D gene (6 bases). This CDR3 is built from 13 residues. The V end was cut by 8 bases, the J end by 5 bases, with 13 bases between. Germline V lookup: CDR1 MNHEY, CDR2 SVGAGI. CDR3 sequence: CASCRDIYQPQHF. DNA for the CDR3: TGTGCCAGCTGCCGGGACATTTATCAGCCCCAGCATTTT.

This clone was counted once. The genes are TRBV5-5 and TRBJ1-1; D gene ambiguous. CDR3 length: 20 amino acids. CDR1 is SGHKS, CDR2 YYEKEE, per germline (reference sequence). V shed 1 base and J shed 6 bases, with 31 bases lying between them. The CDR3 DNA reads TGTGCCAGCAGCTTGAGTTTCCGGTACAACCAGCGCTTTCTGGCATCTGAAGCTTTCTTT. Translated: CASSLSFRYNQRFLASEAFF.

The chain is built from TRBV6-5 and TRBJ1-5; a weak D match, TRBD1 (5 bases). Germline loops: CDR1 MNHEY, CDR2 SVGAGI. Trimming left V 0 bases short and J 5 bases short, with 11 bases between. The CDR3 is 15 amino acids. This CDR3 reads CASSYSAGRHQPQHF. In nucleotides, the CDR3 is TGTGCCAGCAGTTACTCTGCAGGGAGGCATCAGCCCCAGCATTTT.

The chain links TRBV9 to TRBJ1-1; D not certain. Trimming removed 1 base at V and 1 base at J, with 11 bases between. Germline values: CDR1 SGDLS, CDR2 YYNGEE. The CDR3 totals 15 residues. CDR3 loop: CASSVRLDQNTEAFF. CDR3 in DNA: TGTGCCAGCAGCGTAAGACTGGATCAGAACACTGAAGCTTTCTTT.

In nucleotides, the CDR3 is TGTGCCAGCAGCTTAGGGCCTAGCGCTCAAGAGACCCAGTACTTC. Translated, it gives CASSLGPSAQETQYF. The chain recombines TRBV7-2 with TRBJ2-5; possibly TRBD2 for D (6 bases). Trimming took off 1 base at V and 2 bases at J, with 11 bases between the two ends. Germline V lookup: CDR1 SGHTA, CDR2 FQGNSA. The CDR3 has 15 amino acids. The full variable domain, completed using reference TRBV7-2 and TRBJ2-5, is GAGVSQSPSNKVTEKGKDVELRCDPISGHTALYWYRQSLGQGLEFLIYFQGNSAPDKSGLPSDRFSAERTGGSVSTLTIQRTQQEDSAVYLCASSLGPSAQETQYFGPGTRLLVL.

The chain employs TRBV6-2 or TRBV6-3 and TRBJ1-2, with 8 positions matching TRBD1. The CDR3 spans 15 residues. V shed 0 bases and J 8 bases; nucleotides not matched to a gene: 8. Germline values: CDR1 MNHEY, CDR2 SVGEGT. The CDR3 loop is CASSYSAGQGGGYTF. The CDR3 DNA is TGTGCCAGCAGTTACTCCGCCGGACAGGGAGGAGGCTACACCTTC.